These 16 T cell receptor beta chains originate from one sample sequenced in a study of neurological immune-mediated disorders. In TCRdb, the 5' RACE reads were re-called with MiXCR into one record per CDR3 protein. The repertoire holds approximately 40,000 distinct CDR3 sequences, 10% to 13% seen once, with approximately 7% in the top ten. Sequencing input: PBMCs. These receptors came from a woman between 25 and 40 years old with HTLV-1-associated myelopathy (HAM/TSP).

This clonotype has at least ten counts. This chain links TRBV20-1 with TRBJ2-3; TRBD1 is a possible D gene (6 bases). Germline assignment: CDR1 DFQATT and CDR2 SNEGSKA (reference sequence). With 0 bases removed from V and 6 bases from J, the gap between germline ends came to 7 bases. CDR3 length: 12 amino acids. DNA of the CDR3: TGCAGTGCTAGAGATCAGGGGGATACGCAGTATTTT. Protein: CSARDQGDTQYF.

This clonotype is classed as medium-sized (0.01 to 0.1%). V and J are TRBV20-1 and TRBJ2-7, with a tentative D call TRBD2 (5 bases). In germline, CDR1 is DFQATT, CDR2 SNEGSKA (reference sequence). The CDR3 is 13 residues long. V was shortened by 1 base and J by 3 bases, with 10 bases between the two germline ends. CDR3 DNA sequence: TGCAGTGCTAGAGGTCCCCGGGACTACGAGCAGTACTTC. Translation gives CSARGPRDYEQYF.

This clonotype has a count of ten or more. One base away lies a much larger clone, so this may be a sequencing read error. This chain's CDR3 is CASSLNNQPQHF. The DNA for the CDR3 is TGTGCCAGCAGCTTAAACAATCAGCCCCAGCATTTT. The chain uses TRBV7-6 and TRBJ1-5; D remains ambiguous. This CDR3 comprises 12 residues. The V end was cut by 2 bases, the J end by 3 bases, with 2 bases between. Germline-derived CDR1 and CDR2 are SGHVS and FNYEAQ.

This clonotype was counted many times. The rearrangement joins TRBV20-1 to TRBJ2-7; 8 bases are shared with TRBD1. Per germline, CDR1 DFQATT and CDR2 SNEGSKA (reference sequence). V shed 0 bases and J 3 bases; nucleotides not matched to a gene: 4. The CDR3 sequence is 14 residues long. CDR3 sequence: CSARDLTGDYEQYF. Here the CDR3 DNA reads TGCAGTGCTAGAGATCTGACAGGGGACTACGAGCAGTACTTC.

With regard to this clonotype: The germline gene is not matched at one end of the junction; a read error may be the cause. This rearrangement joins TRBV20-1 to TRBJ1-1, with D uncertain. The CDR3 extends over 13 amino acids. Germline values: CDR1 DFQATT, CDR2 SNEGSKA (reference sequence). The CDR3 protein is CSATPQRNTEASF. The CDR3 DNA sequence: TGCAGTGCTACACCTCAGAGGAACACTGAAGCTTCCTTT.

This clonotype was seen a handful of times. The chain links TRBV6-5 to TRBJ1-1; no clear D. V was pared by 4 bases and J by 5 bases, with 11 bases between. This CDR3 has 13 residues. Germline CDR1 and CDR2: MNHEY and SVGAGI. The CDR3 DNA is TGTGCCAGCAGTTCGGCCAAGTGGACTGAAGCTTTCTTT. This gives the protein CASSSAKWTEAFF.

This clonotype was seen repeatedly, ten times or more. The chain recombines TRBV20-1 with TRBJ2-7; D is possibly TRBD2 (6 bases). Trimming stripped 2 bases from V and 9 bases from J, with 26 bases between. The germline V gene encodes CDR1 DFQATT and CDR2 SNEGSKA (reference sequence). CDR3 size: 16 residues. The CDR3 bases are TGCAGTGCTAGATACGGCGGGGACCCACAAGTCGGTGGGCAGTACTTC. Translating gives CSARYGGDPQVGGQYF.

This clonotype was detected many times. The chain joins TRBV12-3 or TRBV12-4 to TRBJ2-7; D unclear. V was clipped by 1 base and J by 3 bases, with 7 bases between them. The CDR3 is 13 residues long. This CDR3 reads CASSLEPHYEQYF. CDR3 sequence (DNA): TGTGCCAGCAGTTTAGAGCCCCACTACGAGCAGTACTTC.

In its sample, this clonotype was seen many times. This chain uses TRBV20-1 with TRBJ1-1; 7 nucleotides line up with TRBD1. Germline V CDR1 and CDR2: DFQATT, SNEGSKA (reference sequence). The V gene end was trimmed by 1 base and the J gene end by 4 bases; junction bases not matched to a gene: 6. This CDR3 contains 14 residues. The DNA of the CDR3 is TGCAGTGCTAGAGTGGTGGGGACAGCCACTGAAGCTTTCTTT. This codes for CSARVVGTATEAFF.

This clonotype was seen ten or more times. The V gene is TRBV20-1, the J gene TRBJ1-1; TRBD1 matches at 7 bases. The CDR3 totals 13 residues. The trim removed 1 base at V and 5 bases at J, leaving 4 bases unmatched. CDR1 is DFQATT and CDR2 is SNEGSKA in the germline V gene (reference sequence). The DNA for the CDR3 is TGCAGTGCTAGAGCAGGGGGGAGGACTGAAGCTTTCTTT. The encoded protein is CSARAGGRTEAFF.

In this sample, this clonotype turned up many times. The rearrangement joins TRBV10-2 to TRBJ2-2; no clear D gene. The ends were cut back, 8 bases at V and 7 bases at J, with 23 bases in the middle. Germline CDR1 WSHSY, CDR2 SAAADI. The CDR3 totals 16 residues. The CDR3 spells CASAPLGRGVGGELFF. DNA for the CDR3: TGCGCCAGCGCACCCCTGGGCCGAGGTGTAGGCGGGGAGCTGTTTTTT.

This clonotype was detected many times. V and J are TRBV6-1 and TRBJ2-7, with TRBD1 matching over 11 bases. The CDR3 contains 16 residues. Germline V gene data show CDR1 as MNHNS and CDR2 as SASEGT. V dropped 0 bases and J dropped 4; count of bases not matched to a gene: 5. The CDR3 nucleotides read TGTGCCAGCAGTGAAGCGGGGACAGGGGGGAGGTACGAGCAGTACTTC. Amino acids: CASSEAGTGGRYEQYF.

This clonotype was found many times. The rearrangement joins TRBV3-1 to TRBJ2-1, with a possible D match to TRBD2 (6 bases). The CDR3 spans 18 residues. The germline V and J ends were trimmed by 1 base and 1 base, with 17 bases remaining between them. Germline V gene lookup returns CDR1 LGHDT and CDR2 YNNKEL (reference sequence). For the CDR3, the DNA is TGTGCCAGCAGCCAAGCCCCCCCGACTAGAAGGTCCTACAATGAGCAGTTCTTC. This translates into CASSQAPPTRRSYNEQFF.

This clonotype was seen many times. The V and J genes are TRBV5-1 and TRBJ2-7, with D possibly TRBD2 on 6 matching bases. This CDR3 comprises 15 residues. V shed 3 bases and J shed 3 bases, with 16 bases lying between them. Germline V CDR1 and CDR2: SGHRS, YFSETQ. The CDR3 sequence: CASSSGTDLLYEQYF. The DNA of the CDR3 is TGCGCCAGCAGCTCCGGGACTGACCTTCTCTACGAGCAGTACTTC.

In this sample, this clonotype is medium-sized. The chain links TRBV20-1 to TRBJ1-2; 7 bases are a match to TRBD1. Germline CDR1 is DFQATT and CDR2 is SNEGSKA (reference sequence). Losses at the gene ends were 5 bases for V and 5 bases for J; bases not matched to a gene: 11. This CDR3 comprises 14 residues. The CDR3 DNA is TGCAGTGCTCGCCGACAGGGCTCCGTTTATGGCTACACCTTC. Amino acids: CSARRQGSVYGYTF.

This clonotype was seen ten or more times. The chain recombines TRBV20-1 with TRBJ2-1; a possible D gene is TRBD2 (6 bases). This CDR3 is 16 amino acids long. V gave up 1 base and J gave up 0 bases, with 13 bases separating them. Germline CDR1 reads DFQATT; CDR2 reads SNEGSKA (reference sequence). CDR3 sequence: CSARVAGPSSYNEQFF. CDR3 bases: TGCAGTGCTAGAGTTGCGGGGCCGAGCTCCTACAATGAGCAGTTCTTC.